One and the same sample provided the 29 T cell receptor beta chains below, sequenced in a study of blood T cell repertoires in COVID-19. Sequenced by immunoSEQ multiplex PCR; TCRdb stores in-frame clones only, minus some. The sample carries about 220,000 clones, about nine tenths recorded once. The specimen was PBMCs or T cells enriched from blood (not recorded which). Receptors originate from a young woman who had recovered from COVID-19.

The rearrangement uses TRBV3-1 (or the pseudogene TRBV3-2) and TRBJ1-1, with TRBD1 identical over 7 bases. CDR1 LGHDT and CDR2 YNNKEL come from the germline V gene (reference sequence). This CDR3 region has 20 residues. J gave up 0 bases and V 4 bases, and 20 bases lay outside the gene matches. The DNA of the CDR3 is TGTGCCAGCAGCCCGAGGGGACAGCAAAAGGAGCCTTTAATGAACACTGAAGCTTTCTTT. It yields the protein CASSPRGQQKEPLMNTEAFF.

The chain carries TRBV19 and TRBJ1-6; D possibly corresponds to TRBD1 (6 bases). This CDR3 region has 13 residues. Trimming shortened V by 7 bases and J by 9 bases, and 13 bases separated the two germline ends. Germline V CDR1 and CDR2: LNHDA, SQIVND (reference sequence). The DNA of the CDR3 is TGTGCCAGTAACGGGGGGGCGGTTTCACCCCTCCACTTT. Translation gives CASNGGAVSPLHF.

J is TRBJ1-1 and V is TRBV18; no definite D call. Trimming left V 0 bases short and J 8 bases short, with 10 bases between. This CDR3 contains 13 residues. The germline V gene has CDR1 KGHSH and CDR2 LQKENI. The CDR3 loop reads CASSPPGREEAFF. The CDR3 DNA is TGTGCCAGCTCACCACCGGGCAGAGAAGAAGCTTTCTTT.

The chain combines TRBV7-2 with TRBJ2-1; 7 nucleotides agree with TRBD2. The germline V gene has CDR1 SGHTA and CDR2 FQGNSA. CDR3 length: 15 amino acids. The trim removed 5 bases at V and 8 bases at J, leaving 12 bases unmatched. CDR3 DNA sequence: TGTGCCAGCAGCCTAATGACTAGCACGGGCCATGAGCAGTTCTTC. Protein product: CASSLMTSTGHEQFF.

V and J are TRBV27 and TRBJ1-1; possible D gene TRBD1, 6 bases. Germline V gives CDR1 MNHEY, CDR2 SMNVEV (reference sequence). The CDR3 consists of 13 residues. V lost 5 bases and J lost 12, with 19 bases in between. The CDR3 reads CASSVTGSLWTFF. CDR3 sequence (DNA): TGTGCCAGCAGTGTCACAGGGTCACTGTGGACTTTCTTT.

The V and J genes are TRBV5-4 and TRBJ2-7; 8 bases fit TRBD2. The CDR3 contains 17 residues. With V trimmed by 4 bases and J by 3 bases, 15 bases remained unmatched. Germline V gene data show CDR1 as SGHNT and CDR2 as YYREEE (reference sequence). CDR3 sequence reads: CASSQWRERGLFYEQYF. The CDR3 DNA reads as TGTGCCAGCAGCCAATGGCGAGAGCGGGGGCTTTTCTACGAGCAGTACTTC.

This sequence joins TRBV6-2 or TRBV6-3 and TRBJ1-1, with D perhaps TRBD1 (5 bases). CDR1 and CDR2 from the germline V gene are MNHEY and SVGEGT. There are 13 residues in the CDR3. The ends were cut back, 5 bases at V and 1 base at J, with 8 bases in the middle. CDR3 sequence: CASSAQENTEAFF. CDR3 sequence (DNA): TGTGCCAGCAGTGCACAGGAGAACACTGAAGCTTTCTTT.

This clone has a single count. The chain couples TRBV13 to TRBJ1-1; D unresolved. Trimming removed 6 bases at V and 3 bases at J, with 17 bases between. Germline assignment: CDR1 PRHDT and CDR2 FYEKMQ (reference sequence). CDR3 length: 15 amino acids. The CDR3, as DNA: TGTGCCAGCAGATCCCGCGGGAGGGCAGACACTGAAGCTTTCTTT. Protein sequence: CASRSRGRADTEAFF.

This clone appeared a few times. The chain employs TRBV4-1 and TRBJ1-1; 11 nucleotides agree with TRBD1. V gave up 1 base and J gave up 1 base; unmatched junction bases: 11. The V gene's germline CDR1 is MGHRA and CDR2 YSYEKL. The CDR3 spans 19 residues. The CDR3 bases are TGCGCCAGCAGCCAAGGCGGCCGGACAGGGGGCCCCCGGAACACTGAAGCTTTCTTT. It translates to CASSQGGRTGGPRNTEAFF.

The rearrangement uses TRBV19 and TRBJ2-7, with D perhaps matching TRBD1 (6 bases). Trimming pared 4 bases from V and 3 bases from J, leaving 10 bases between. Germline-derived CDR1 and CDR2 are LNHDA and SQIVND (reference sequence). This CDR3 region has 13 residues. CDR3 in DNA: TGTGCCAGTAGTAAGGACAGACGCTACGAGCAGTACTTC. Its protein is CASSKDRRYEQYF. Looking up the rest from reference TRBV19 and TRBJ2-7 gives the full variable domain: DGGITQSPKYLFRKEGQNVTLSCEQNLNHDAMYWYRQDPGQGLRLIYYSQIVNDFQKGDIAEGYSVSREKKESFPLTVTSAQKNPTAFYLCASSKDRRYEQYFGPGTRLTVT.

Here the CDR3 reads CASSPPGGTLGEQFF. The CDR3 nucleotides are TGTGCCAGCAGCCCCCCGGGGGGGACGCTCGGTGAGCAGTTCTTC. This sequence joins TRBV16 and TRBJ2-1, with TRBD2 matching 8 bases. This CDR3 spans 15 amino acids. CDR1 and CDR2 from the germline V gene are KGHSY and FQNENV. Unmatched junction bases numbered 11, after V lost 4 bases and J lost 9 bases.

V and J are TRBV11-2 and TRBJ2-3; D unclear. The CDR3 contains 13 residues. Germline loops: CDR1 SGHAT, CDR2 FQNNGV. Trimming removed 3 bases at V and 4 bases at J, with 8 bases between. The DNA for the CDR3 is TGTGCCAGCAGCTTCCAACTATCAGATACGCAGTATTTT. This translates into CASSFQLSDTQYF.

The chain employs TRBV7-3 and TRBJ2-5; no clear D gene. The CDR3 is made up of 14 amino acids. V was clipped by 1 base and J by 1 base, with 7 bases between them. Germline values: CDR1 SGHTA, CDR2 FQGTGA. The DNA of the CDR3 is TGTGCCAGCAGCTTAAGGGCAGCCCAAGAGACCCAGTACTTC. Translated, it gives CASSLRAAQETQYF.

V is TRBV21-1 and J is TRBJ2-1; the table gives TRBD1 as D, unverified against the DNA. TRBV21-1 is flagged as a pseudogene. The CDR3 has 18 amino acids. The CDR3: CASSPSGQMGYSPNEQFF. As DNA, the CDR3 is TGTGCCAGCAGCCCGTCAGGGCAAATGGGATACAGTCCAAATGAGCAGTTCTTC.

This clone was detected only a few times. V usage is TRBV19 and J usage is TRBJ1-5, with a tentative D call TRBD1 (6 bases). The length of the CDR3 is 14 residues. Germline CDR1 is LNHDA and CDR2 is SQIVND (reference sequence). The V end lost 4 bases, the J end lost 2 bases, and 9 bases lay between the germline ends. The CDR3, as DNA: TGTGCCAGTAGTACGGACAGTGGCAATCAGCCCCAGCATTTT. Protein: CASSTDSGNQPQHF.

The V call is TRBV6-2 or TRBV6-3, the J call TRBJ2-4; 12 bases map to TRBD2. Unmatched junction bases numbered 7, after V lost 4 bases and J lost 0 bases. The CDR3 totals 18 residues. Germline CDR1 and CDR2: MNHEY and SVGEGT. CDR3 in DNA: TGTGCCAGCAGTTTACTAGCGGGGGGAGATTCAGCCAAAAACATTCAGTACTTC. It is translated as CASSLLAGGDSAKNIQYF.

The chain combines TRBV27 with TRBJ1-2, with 7 bases fitting TRBD1. This CDR3 region has 15 residues. The germline CDR1 and CDR2 sequences are MNHEY and SMNVEV (reference sequence). Trimming took 5 bases from V and 5 from J; bases not matched to a gene: 11. The CDR3 nucleotides are TGTGCCAGCAGTCCTACGACACAGGGGAGGTATGGCTACACCTTC. As protein: CASSPTTQGRYGYTF.

This chain connects TRBV7-2 to TRBJ1-2; 8 nucleotides line up with TRBD1. This CDR3 is built from 12 residues. Germline values: CDR1 SGHTA, CDR2 FQGNSA. V dropped 6 bases and J dropped 7; count of bases not matched to a gene: 4. CDR3 DNA sequence: TGTGCCAGCAGTCGGGACAGGACTGGCTACACCTTC. Protein sequence: CASSRDRTGYTF.

V is TRBV5-1 and J is TRBJ2-3, with TRBD2 identical over 15 bases. J lost 5 bases, V lost 2 bases, and 3 bases had no gene match. The CDR3 sequence is 16 residues long. Germline V gives CDR1 SGHRS, CDR2 YFSETQ. CDR3 sequence (DNA): TGCGCCAGCAGCTTCCGGACTAGCGGGGGGGTAGATACGCAGTATTTT. This sequence encodes CASSFRTSGGVDTQYF.

The rearrangement uses TRBV5-4 and TRBJ1-3, with 8 bases identical to TRBD1. V was pared by 0 bases and J by 0 bases, with 5 bases of the junction left unmatched. The germline gives CDR1 SGHNT, CDR2 YYREEE (reference sequence). The CDR3 runs to 17 residues. The CDR3 spells CASSLGGQVNSGNTIYF. Here the CDR3 DNA reads TGTGCCAGCAGCTTGGGGGGACAGGTGAACTCTGGAAACACCATATATTTT.

The V gene is TRBV9, the J gene TRBJ2-7; 10 bases are a match to TRBD2. With 3 bases clipped from V and 5 bases from J, the junction kept 5 bases outside the gene matches. The CDR3 is 14 amino acids. Germline CDR1 SGDLS, CDR2 YYNGEE. CDR3 DNA: TGTGCCAGCAGCGACCCCGGGACTAGCGACGAGCAGTACTTC. Encoded protein: CASSDPGTSDEQYF.

The count of this clone is one. This sequence joins TRBV30 and TRBJ1-1; TRBD1 matches at 11 bases. This CDR3 contains 14 residues. J gave up 6 bases and V 6 bases, and 9 bases lay outside the gene matches. The V gene's germline CDR1 is GTSNPN and CDR2 SVGIG (reference sequence). The CDR3 region is CACPCGQGAPEAFF. The CDR3 nucleotides read TGTGCCTGCCCCTGTGGACAGGGGGCCCCTGAAGCTTTCTTT.

The chain links TRBV19 to TRBJ1-5, with no clear D. The V end lost 5 bases, the J end lost 9 bases, and 8 bases lay between the germline ends. The CDR3 consists of 11 residues. Germline V gene lookup returns CDR1 LNHDA and CDR2 SQIVND (reference sequence). The CDR3 bases are TGTGCCAGTAGTGATAACGGGCCCCAGCATTTT. The encoded protein is CASSDNGPQHF.

The chain recombines TRBV7-9 with TRBJ2-2, with 7 bases aligning to TRBD1. There are 16 residues in the CDR3. Germline V gives CDR1 SEHNR, CDR2 FQNEAQ (reference sequence). Trimming cost V 3 bases and J 4 bases; bases outside gene matches: 8. The CDR3 loop reads CASSFRGGATTGELFF. The DNA for the CDR3 is TGTGCCAGCAGCTTCCGAGGGGGCGCGACCACCGGGGAGCTGTTTTTT.

This rearrangement joins TRBV7-3 to TRBJ2-3; 7 bases match TRBD2. The germline CDR1 and CDR2 sequences are SGHTA and FQGTGA. CDR3 length: 14 residues. J gave up 1 base and V 5 bases, and 3 bases lay outside the gene matches. CDR3 DNA sequence: TGTGCCAGCAGCCCTGCGGGGGGCACAGATACGCAGTATTTT. It codes for CASSPAGGTDTQYF.

This chain links TRBV7-8 with TRBJ2-4; maybe TRBD2 (7 bases). This CDR3 comprises 16 residues. Germline-derived CDR1 and CDR2 are SGHVS and FQNEAQ. V dropped 5 bases and J dropped 3 bases, with 17 bases sitting between them. The CDR3 loop is CASSGRLGGLKNIQYF. The CDR3 nucleotides read TGTGCCAGCAGCGGACGACTCGGGGGGCTCAAAAACATTCAGTACTTC.

V usage is TRBV13 and J usage is TRBJ2-3; 8 positions match TRBD2. With 3 bases clipped from V and 4 bases from J, the junction kept 9 bases outside the gene matches. Germline V gives CDR1 PRHDT, CDR2 FYEKMQ (reference sequence). This CDR3 is 16 amino acids long. For the CDR3, the DNA is TGTGCCAGCAGCTTTGACCCCGGGACTAGTCCAGATACGCAGTATTTT. It specifies CASSFDPGTSPDTQYF.

The rearrangement links TRBV5-1 to TRBJ1-1; D possibly corresponds to TRBD1 (6 bases). V gave up 3 bases and J gave up 0 bases, with 12 bases separating them. In germline, CDR1 is SGHRS, CDR2 YFSETQ. This CDR3 is 15 amino acids long. The CDR3 sequence is CASSSRTEMNTEAFF. The CDR3 region has the DNA TGCGCCAGCAGCTCAAGGACAGAAATGAACACTGAAGCTTTCTTT.

In this sample, this clone turned up once. V gene TRBV4-2 combines with J gene TRBJ2-3; a possible D gene is TRBD2 (5 bases). The CDR3 spans 16 residues. V was trimmed by 5 bases and J by 0 bases, leaving 15 bases between them. Per the germline V gene, CDR1 is LGHNA and CDR2 is YNFKEQ. The CDR3 spells CASSSREEVSTDTQYF. CDR3 coding DNA: TGTGCCAGCAGCTCGCGTGAGGAGGTTAGCACAGATACGCAGTATTTT.